The T cell receptor (beta chain) described here comes from a study of CD8+CD57+ T cells in acquired aplastic anemia. Study as a whole: Sorted CD4+ and CD8+ cell DNA averaged about 3 ug.

A remark on this clonotype: Its antigen is currently unknown.

Only patients with CD8+CD57+ cell expansion on flow cytometry were chosen for sequencing. Untreated patients provided the blood samples, with no therapy given before sampling. Genomic DNA served as template for TCR beta VDJ and CDR3 profiling. TCRdb re-derived calls from the reads in MiXCR, one entry per CDR3 protein. Among over 150,000 distinct CDR3 sequences listed, about two thirds were seen once. CDR1 is MRHNA and CDR2 is SNTAGT in the germline V gene. V lost 2 bases, J lost 8 bases, and 4 bases stayed unmatched. The CDR3 length is 14 residues. Findings and limits, study-wide: About 30 shared CD8+ CDR3s appeared highly expressed within patients' immunodominant clones.

The source is a human donor with aplastic anemia. Sequenced input: sorted CD4+, CD8+, or CD8+CD57+ T cells (not recorded which) from PBMCs. The rearrangement links TRBV6-4 to TRBJ2-1; TRBD2 agrees at 9 bases. CDR3 sequence reads: CASSDGAGGYEQFF. The CDR3 nucleotides are TGTGCCAGCAGTGACGGGGCGGGAGGGTATGAGCAGTTCTTC.